These T cell receptor beta chains were read from a single sample in a study of T cell responses to AZD1222 COVID-19 vaccine. TCRdb keeps only in-frame clones here, not all; method: immunoSEQ multiplex PCR. Of around 110,000 clones in the sample, roughly nine tenths were seen once. Sequenced material: peripheral blood, taken on day 0 of AZD1222 vaccination. The receptors come from an adult in good health. CDR3s include the opening cysteine and the closing phenylalanine or tryptophan. The D gene is left open where the match is weak. Some rows have no size entry. The others give once, few or many, or a class for an expanded clone.

j_call | clone_size | d_call | v_call | cdr3_length | cdr3_nt | cdr3_aa
TRBJ2-2 | . | . | TRBV30 | 13 | TGTGCGGGGACATTTGCGAACACCGGGGAGCTGTTTTTT | CAGTFANTGELFF
TRBJ2-2 | . | . | TRBV19 | 11 | TGTGCCAGTTATGGCACCGGGGAGCTGTTTTTT | CASYGTGELFF
TRBJ1-4 | . | . | TRBV5-6 | 14 | TGTGCCAGCAGCTTGGTGGGGACTAATGAAAAACTGTTTTTT | CASSLVGTNEKLFF
TRBJ1-1 | . | TRBD1 | TRBV15 | 15 | TGTGCCACCAGCAGAGCTGACAGGGGATACACTGAAGCTTTCTTT | CATSRADRGYTEAFF
TRBJ1-1 | few | . | TRBV11-2 | 12 | TGTGCCAGCAGCTTAGATATGCGGACAGCTTTCTTT | CASSLDMRTAFF
TRBJ1-4 | medium-sized | . | TRBV5-1 | 13 | TGCGCCAGCAGCTTAGGGCATATTGAAAAACTGTTTTTT | CASSLGHIEKLFF
TRBJ1-2 | . | . | TRBV28 | 15 | TGTGCCAGCACCCCAGGGACACCGACTAACTATGGCTACACCTTC | CASTPGTPTNYGYTF
TRBJ1-1 | . | . | TRBV27 | 14 | TGTGCCAGCAGTTTTGAGCAAAGGGGCACTGAAGCTTTCTTT | CASSFEQRGTEAFF
TRBJ1-6 | . | . | TRBV14 | 17 | TGTGCCAGCAGCCAAGACCTCCTTCCTGGGTATAATTCACCCCTCCACTTT | CASSQDLLPGYNSPLHF
TRBJ2-1 | . | . | TRBV5-1 | 21 | TGCGCCAGCAGCAGTTCAGGCTATACGGAAGCCAGACCGACGTACTACAATGAGCAGTTCTTC | CASSSSGYTEARPTYYNEQFF
TRBJ1-3 | . | . | TRBV11-1 | 15 | TGTGCCAGCAGCTTATCAACGGGCTCTGGAAACACCATATATTTT | CASSLSTGSGNTIYF
TRBJ1-2 | . | TRBD1 | TRBV9 | 14 | TGTGCCAGCAGCGTAGGGGCAGGGGGTGATGGCTACACCTTC | CASSVGAGGDGYTF
TRBJ1-1 | . | . | TRBV29-1 | 12 | TGCAGCGTTTGGGGAGGGGACACTGAAGCTTTCTTT | CSVWGGDTEAFF
TRBJ1-6 | . | . | TRBV18 | 15 | TGTGCCAGCTCTCCAAAGAGCTCCTATAATTCACCCCTCCACTTT | CASSPKSSYNSPLHF
TRBJ2-1 | . | TRBD2 | TRBV28 | 14 | TGTGCCAGCAGGGTACTAGCGGGAGGCAATGAGCAGTTCTTC | CASRVLAGGNEQFF
TRBJ1-4 | . | . | TRBV29-1 | 14 | TGCAGCGCAGCCCAGTCTGCTTCAGGGGAAAAACTGTTTTTT | CSAAQSASGEKLFF
TRBJ1-1 | . | . | TRBV3-1/TRBV3-2 | 14 | TGTGCCAGCACCCTTGGCGGGATGAACACTGAAGCTTTCTTT | CASTLGGMNTEAFF
TRBJ1-6 | few | TRBD1 | TRBV28 | 14 | TGTGCCAGCACTGGACAGGGAGTAAGGTCACCCCTCCACTTT | CASTGQGVRSPLHF
TRBJ2-5 | . | TRBD2 | TRBV7-9 | 16 | TGTGCCAGCAGCTTAGAGAGGCTAGCGGGAGCTGAGACCCAGTACTTC | CASSLERLAGAETQYF
TRBJ2-4 | . | . | TRBV9 | 13 | TGTGCCAGCAGTGACGCGCGAGAAAACATTCAGTACTTC | CASSDARENIQYF
TRBJ1-2 | . | . | TRBV2 | 13 | TGTGCCACCCCCCCTCAGGAGACCTATGGCTACACCTTC | CATPPQETYGYTF
TRBJ1-4 | . | . | TRBV9 | 16 | TGTGCCAGCAGCGTTGGCCCTGGCAGTATAAATGAAAAACTGTTTTTT | CASSVGPGSINEKLFF
TRBJ1-4 | . | TRBD1 | TRBV5-4 | 15 | TGTGCCAGCAGCGAACCGGGACAGGGGGCTGAAAAACTGTTTTTT | CASSEPGQGAEKLFF
TRBJ1-5 | . | . | TRBV19 | 15 | TGTGCCAGTACAACGCATGAGGGTAGCAATCAGCCCCAGCATTTT | CASTTHEGSNQPQHF
TRBJ1-1 | . | . | TRBV19 | 11 | TGTGCCAGTATTAACACCAGGGAAGCTTTCTTT | CASINTREAFF
TRBJ1-2 | . | TRBD1 | TRBV4-1 | 14 | TGCGCCAGCAGCCAAGCAGGGGGCAGGTATGGCTACACCTTC | CASSQAGGRYGYTF
TRBJ2-7 | . | . | TRBV7-2 | 17 | TGTGCCAGCAGCTTAGTATTAGGTGAGAAGGGGCGCTACGAGCAGTACTTC | CASSLVLGEKGRYEQYF
TRBJ1-3 | . | . | TRBV28 | 15 | TGTGCCAGCAGTGGCACCACGGCCTCTGGAAACACCATATATTTT | CASSGTTASGNTIYF
TRBJ2-7 | . | TRBD2 | TRBV7-8 | 14 | TGTGCCAGCAGCGCAGGACTAGCCGCCTACGAGCAGTACTTC | CASSAGLAAYEQYF
TRBJ2-3 | . | TRBD2 | TRBV28 | 16 | TGTGCCAGCAGTTTTTTAGCGGGCTGGGGCACAGATACGCAGTATTTT | CASSFLAGWGTDTQYF
TRBJ2-5 | once | TRBD2 | TRBV2 | 14 | TGTGCCAGCAGTGAGTGGACTAGCGTCGAGACCCAGTACTTC | CASSEWTSVETQYF
TRBJ1-2 | . | . | TRBV27 | 14 | TGTGCCAGCAGTCTCCGAGGGGGGGCGGATGGCTACACCTTC | CASSLRGGADGYTF
TRBJ1-2 | . | TRBD1 | TRBV5-6 | 16 | TGTGCCAGCAGCTTGGTAGGGACAGATATTGCCTCCGGCTACACCTTC | CASSLVGTDIASGYTF
TRBJ2-7 | . | . | TRBV28 | 17 | TGTGCCAGCAGTTTCCCCCTTAGGGGGGGTAGTTCCTACGAGCAGTACTTC | CASSFPLRGGSSYEQYF
TRBJ1-4 | once | . | TRBV29-1 | 13 | TGCAGCGTTGGGGAACAGGTTGGTGAAAAACTGTTTTTT | CSVGEQVGEKLFF
TRBJ1-4 | . | . | TRBV24-1 | 12 | TGTGCCACCAGCCAGGGTAATGAAAAACTGTTTTTT | CATSQGNEKLFF
TRBJ1-2 | . | . | TRBV14 | 13 | TGTGCCAGCAGCCGGGAGTTCAACTATGGCTACACCTTC | CASSREFNYGYTF
TRBJ1-5 | . | . | TRBV19 | 15 | TGTGCCAGTAGTATAGATGGAGGTGGCAATCAGCCCCAGCATTTT | CASSIDGGGNQPQHF
TRBJ2-2 | . | . | TRBV6-6 | 14 | TGTGCCAGCAGTTACATGAAGGGAAGAGGGGAGCTGTTTTTT | CASSYMKGRGELFF
TRBJ1-1 | . | TRBD1 | TRBV25-1 | 15 | TGTGCCAGCAGTGACAGGGGGCTAGGGAACACTGAAGCTTTCTTT | CASSDRGLGNTEAFF
TRBJ2-5 | few | . | TRBV12-3/TRBV12-4 | 12 | TGTGCCAGCAGTTTGGTGCCTGAGACCCAGTACTTC | CASSLVPETQYF
TRBJ2-7 | . | . | TRBV10-1 | 13 | TGCGCCAGCAGTCCGGACGGATCCTACGAGCAGTACTTC | CASSPDGSYEQYF
TRBJ2-7 | . | TRBD2 | TRBV9 | 14 | TGTGCCAGCAGCTCACTACTAGCGGGGGGCAAGCAGTACTTC | CASSSLLAGGKQYF
TRBJ1-1 | once | . | TRBV9 | 13 | TGTGCCAGCAGCCCCATGGAGAACACTGAAGCTTTCTTT | CASSPMENTEAFF
TRBJ2-3 | . | TRBD2 | TRBV20-1 | 14 | TGCAGTGCTAGTGTCGGGGGGGCCTCAGATACGCAGTATTTT | CSASVGGASDTQYF
TRBJ1-1 | . | . | TRBV27 | 12 | TGTGCCAGCACGATAGAGGACACTGAAGCTTTCTTT | CASTIEDTEAFF
TRBJ1-2 | . | TRBD1 | TRBV30 | 15 | TGTGCCTGGAGGGATAACAGGGGGGCTAACTATGGCTACACCTTC | CAWRDNRGANYGYTF
TRBJ1-3 | . | TRBD1 | TRBV9 | 14 | TGTGCCAGCTGTCAGGGACAGTATGGAAACACCATATATTTT | CASCQGQYGNTIYF
TRBJ2-1 | . | . | TRBV6-1 | 16 | TGTGCCAGCAGTGTTTTAGGGTTGAGCTCCTACAATGAGCAGTTCTTC | CASSVLGLSSYNEQFF
TRBJ1-5 | . | . | TRBV7-9 | 15 | TGTGCCAGCAGCTTAGAACCATATAGCAATCAGCCCCAGCATTTT | CASSLEPYSNQPQHF
TRBJ1-4 | . | . | TRBV19 | 13 | TGTGCCAGTAGGCACTCAACTAATGAAAAACTGTTTTTT | CASRHSTNEKLFF
TRBJ1-5 | . | TRBD1 | TRBV2 | 16 | TGTGCCAGCAGTGTTCTCACAGGGGTGGGAAATCAGCCCCAGCATTTT | CASSVLTGVGNQPQHF
TRBJ1-4 | . | . | TRBV30 | 14 | TGTGCCTGGACGGAGGGTGGCTGGAATGAAAAACTGTTTTTT | CAWTEGGWNEKLFF
TRBJ1-3 | . | . | TRBV9 | 16 | TGTGCCAGCAGCAAGCCGGGAGGCCGCTCTGGAAACACCATATATTTT | CASSKPGGRSGNTIYF
TRBJ2-3 | once | TRBD1 | TRBV5-1 | 16 | TGCGCCAGCAGCTTGGGGGGGACAGGTTACACAGATACGCAGTATTTT | CASSLGGTGYTDTQYF
TRBJ2-7 | . | TRBD1 | TRBV7-9 | 14 | TGTGCCAGCAGCAGGACAGGGGGCCGGGGTGAGCAGTACTTC | CASSRTGGRGEQYF
TRBJ1-3 | . | TRBD1 | TRBV30 | 17 | TGTGCCTGGAGTCTCCGGACAGGGTTTAAAGCGGGAAACACCATATATTTT | CAWSLRTGFKAGNTIYF
TRBJ1-2 | once | . | TRBV6-5 | 11 | TGTGCCACCCTGCGGGACTATGGCTACACCTTC | CATLRDYGYTF